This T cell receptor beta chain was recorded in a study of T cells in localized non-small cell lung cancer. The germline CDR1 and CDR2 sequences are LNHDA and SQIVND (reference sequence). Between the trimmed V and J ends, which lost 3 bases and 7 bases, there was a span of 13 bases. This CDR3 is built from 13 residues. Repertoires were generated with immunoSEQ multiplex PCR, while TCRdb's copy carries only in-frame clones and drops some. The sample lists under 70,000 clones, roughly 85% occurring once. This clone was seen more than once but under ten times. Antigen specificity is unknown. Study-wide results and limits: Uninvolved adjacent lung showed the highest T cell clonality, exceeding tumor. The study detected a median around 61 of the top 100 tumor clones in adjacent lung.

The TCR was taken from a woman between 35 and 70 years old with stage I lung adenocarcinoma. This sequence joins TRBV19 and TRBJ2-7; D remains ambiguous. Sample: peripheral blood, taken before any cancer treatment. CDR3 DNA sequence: TGTGCCAGTAGTATGGCCTTCATGGAAGAGCAGTACTTC. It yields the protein CASSMAFMEEQYF.